This T cell receptor beta chain derives from a study of T cell responses to AZD1222 COVID-19 vaccine. Study-level results: Most donors were white British, females outnumbered males, and clonal diversity was possibly underestimated.

The CDR3 is made up of 15 amino acids. Germline CDR1 and CDR2: SSHAT and FNYEAQ (reference sequence). With respect to this clone: Its target is not known. Relative to the germline gene, one junction end is altered; a read error may explain this.

The data were produced by immunoSEQ multiplex PCR, yet TCRdb's version contains in-frame clones alone and is incomplete. The profile shows fewer than 200,000 clones, approximately 93% of them singletons. The chain has TRBV7-7 and TRBJ2-3; D remains ambiguous. The TCR originated in an adult who received the AZD1222 COVID-19 vaccine. Sequenced material: peripheral blood, taken 28 days after the second AZD1222 dose. The CDR3 sequence: CASSPSGPPTDTQYF. CDR3 nucleotide sequence: TGTGCTAGCAGCCCCTCTGGACCGCCCACAGATACGCAGTATTTT.